The sequence of this TCR beta chain was determined in a study of CD4 T cells in relation to SARS-CoV-2 and coronaviruses. Details on this clone: Its target is not known.

The assay was immunoSEQ multiplex PCR, and TCRdb's table has in-frame clones only and misses some. The repertoire has 65,000 or so clones, about 87% of them found once; the top ten carry around 1.6%. CDR1 and CDR2 from the germline V gene are SGHTA and FQGTGA. This CDR3 contains 18 residues. The V and J ends lost 4 bases and 5 bases, in that order; junction bases with no gene match: 17. Study-wide results and caveats: Each donor contributed either pre-pandemic or post-infection samples, not both.

Unexposed donor CD4+ T cells date from 2011-2018, before the COVID-19 pandemic. The sample consisted of memory CD4+ T cells from PBMCs. This clonotype originated in a human donor in good health. The rearrangement uses TRBV7-3 and TRBJ2-5; 9 nucleotides line up with TRBD2. The CDR3 DNA sequence: TGTGCCAGCAGCTCGGGGCGGGGGGGCCGACCAGGTGTGGAGACCCAGTACTTC. It is translated as CASSSGRGGRPGVETQYF.